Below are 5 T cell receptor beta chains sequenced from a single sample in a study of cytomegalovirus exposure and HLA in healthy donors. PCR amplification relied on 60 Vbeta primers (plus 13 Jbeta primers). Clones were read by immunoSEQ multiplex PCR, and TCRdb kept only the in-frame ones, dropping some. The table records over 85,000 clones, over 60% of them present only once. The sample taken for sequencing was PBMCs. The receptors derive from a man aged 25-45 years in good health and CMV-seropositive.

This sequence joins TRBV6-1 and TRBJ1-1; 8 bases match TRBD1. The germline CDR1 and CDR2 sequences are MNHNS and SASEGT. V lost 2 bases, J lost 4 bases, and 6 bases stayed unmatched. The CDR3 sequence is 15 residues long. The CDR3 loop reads CASSEQGAGGTEAFF. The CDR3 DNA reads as TGTGCCAGCAGTGAACAGGGGGCAGGGGGCACTGAAGCTTTCTTT.

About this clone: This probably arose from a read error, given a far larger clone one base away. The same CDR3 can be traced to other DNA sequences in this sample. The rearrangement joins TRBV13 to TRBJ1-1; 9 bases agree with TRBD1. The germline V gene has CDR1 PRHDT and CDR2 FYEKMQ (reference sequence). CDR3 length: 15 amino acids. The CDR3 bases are TGTGCCAGCAGCTTAGCCGGGACAGGGAACACTGAAGCCTTCTTT. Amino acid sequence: CASSLAGTGNTEAFF.

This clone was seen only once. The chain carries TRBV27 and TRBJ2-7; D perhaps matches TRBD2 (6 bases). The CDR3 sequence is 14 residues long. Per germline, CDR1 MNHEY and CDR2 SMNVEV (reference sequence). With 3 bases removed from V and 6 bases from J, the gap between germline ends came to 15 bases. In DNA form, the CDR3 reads TGTGCCAGCAGTTTCGCGGGGCGCCGTATCGAGCAGTACTTC. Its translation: CASSFAGRRIEQYF.

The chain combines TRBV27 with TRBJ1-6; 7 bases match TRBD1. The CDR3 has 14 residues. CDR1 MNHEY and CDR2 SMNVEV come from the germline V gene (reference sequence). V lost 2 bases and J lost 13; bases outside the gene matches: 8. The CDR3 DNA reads TGTGCCAGCAGTTTACGGCAGGGGGGTTGGCCCCTCCACTTT. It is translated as CASSLRQGGWPLHF.

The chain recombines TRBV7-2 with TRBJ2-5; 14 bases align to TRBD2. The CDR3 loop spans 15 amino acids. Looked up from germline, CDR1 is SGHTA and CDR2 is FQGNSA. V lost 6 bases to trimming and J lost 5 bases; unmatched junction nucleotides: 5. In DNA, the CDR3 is TGTGCCAGCAGGACTAGCGGGGGGGCTGGGGAGACCCAGTACTTC. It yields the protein CASRTSGGAGETQYF.